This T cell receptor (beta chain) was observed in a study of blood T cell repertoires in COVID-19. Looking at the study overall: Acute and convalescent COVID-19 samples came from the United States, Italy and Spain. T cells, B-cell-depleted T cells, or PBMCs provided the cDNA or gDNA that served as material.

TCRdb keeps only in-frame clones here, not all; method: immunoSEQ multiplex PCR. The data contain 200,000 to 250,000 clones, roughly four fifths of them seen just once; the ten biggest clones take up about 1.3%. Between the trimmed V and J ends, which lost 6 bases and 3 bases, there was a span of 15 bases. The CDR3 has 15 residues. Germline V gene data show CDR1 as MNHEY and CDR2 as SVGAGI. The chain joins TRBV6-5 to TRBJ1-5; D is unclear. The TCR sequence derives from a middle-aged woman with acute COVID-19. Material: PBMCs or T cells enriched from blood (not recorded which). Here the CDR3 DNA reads TGTGCCAGCAGGAAGTCCGGGAGAGTCAATCAGCCCCAGCATTTT. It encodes CASRKSGRVNQPQHF.